Following are 30 T cell receptor beta chains from one sample sequenced in a study of post-analysis software for immune sequencing data. Study-level results: About 5 TRBV segments were significantly more frequent in patients than in controls. TRBV5-6, TRBV5-1 and TRBV20-1 were among these segments.

What these receptors recognize is not known. Unique molecular identifiers featured in each of the TCR beta cDNA libraries. TCRdb redid the calling of the PCR reads with MiXCR, one entry per CDR3 protein. The data show 820,000 or so distinct CDR3 sequences, with roughly 58% seen just once and 4.6% held by the top ten. The sequencing input was blood. The source of these receptors is a girl aged 10 to 17 with multiple sclerosis.

V and J are TRBV15 and TRBJ2-5, with TRBD2 as a possible D gene (5 bases). Trimming took off 0 bases at V and 9 bases at J, with 20 bases between the two ends. The CDR3 consists of 16 residues. The V gene's germline CDR1 is LNHNV and CDR2 YYDKDF (reference sequence). In DNA, the CDR3 is TGTGCCACCAGCAGAGATCTTAGTACGGTTGGGAGAGCCCAGTACTTC. The encoded protein is CATSRDLSTVGRAQYF.

This sequence joins TRBV5-6 and TRBJ2-1; TRBD1 aligns across 9 bases. Trimming took 4 bases from V and 3 from J; bases not matched to a gene: 8. The CDR3 extends over 16 amino acids. CDR1 SGHDT and CDR2 YYEEEE come from the germline V gene. CDR3 amino acids: CASSRGQGRIYNEQFF. The CDR3 nucleotides read TGTGCCAGCAGCCGGGGACAGGGCAGAATCTACAATGAGCAGTTCTTC.

Details on this clonotype: The junction and the germline gene differ at one end; a read error may be behind it. The J gene is TRBJ2-3, the V gene TRBV2; D tentatively reads TRBD1 or TRBD2 (5 bases each). This CDR3 has 17 amino acids. Germline values: CDR1 SNHLY, CDR2 FYNNEI. CDR3 amino acids: CASTELWGSLSTDTQYF. CDR3 coding DNA: TGTGCCAGCACTGAACTTTGGGGGTCCCTTAGCACAGATACGCAGTATTTT.

This sequence joins TRBV9 and TRBJ2-7; D assignment may be TRBD1 or TRBD2 (5 bases each). Trimming removed 4 bases from V and 0 bases from J, with 14 bases in between. This CDR3 is 15 amino acids long. Germline CDR1 and CDR2: SGDLS and YYNGEE. The CDR3 nucleotides are TGTGCCAGCAGCCCTCACGGGGCCGGCTCCTACGAGCAGTACTTC. It translates to CASSPHGAGSYEQYF.

V usage is TRBV19 and J usage is TRBJ2-1; TRBD2 aligns across 7 bases. Germline V gene sequence: CDR1 LNHDA, CDR2 SQIVND (reference sequence). CDR3 length equals 15 residues. Trimming took 9 bases from V and 5 from J; bases not matched to a gene: 13. CDR3 loop: CASRSGGGPNNEQFF. DNA of the CDR3: TGTGCCAGCCGAAGTGGGGGAGGGCCAAACAATGAGCAGTTCTTC. The full variable domain, completed using reference TRBV19 and TRBJ2-1, is DGGITQSPKYLFRKEGQNVTLSCEQNLNHDAMYWYRQDPGQGLRLIYYSQIVNDFQKGDIAEGYSVSREKKESFPLTVTSAQKNPTAFYLCASRSGGGPNNEQFFGPGTRLTVL.

The chain links TRBV20-1 to TRBJ1-2; no clear D gene. V dropped 6 bases and J dropped 3 bases, with 8 bases sitting between them. The CDR3 loop spans 11 amino acids. Germline lookup yields CDR1 DFQATT and CDR2 SNEGSKA (reference sequence). The CDR3 region has the DNA TGCAGTGCCTGGGCGGACTATGGCTACACCTTC. Encoded protein: CSAWADYGYTF.

The J gene is TRBJ2-7, the V gene TRBV27; TRBD2 aligns across 12 bases. The CDR3 is 15 amino acids. The V gene end was trimmed by 5 bases and the J gene end by 5 bases; junction bases not matched to a gene: 7. Germline V gives CDR1 MNHEY, CDR2 SMNVEV (reference sequence). CDR3 in DNA: TGTGCCAGCAGTATACTAGCGGGGGGCGTCCACGAGCAGTACTTC. This encodes CASSILAGGVHEQYF.

V usage is TRBV12-3 or TRBV12-4 and J usage is TRBJ2-1; possibly TRBD2 for D (5 bases). Trimming cost V 7 bases and J 8 bases, with 12 bases left between them. The CDR3 totals 12 residues. The CDR3 loop reads CASTTRWDEQFF. The CDR3, as DNA: TGTGCCAGCACCACTAGATGGGATGAGCAGTTCTTC.

The rearrangement joins TRBV5-1 to TRBJ2-3; 8 nucleotides line up with TRBD2. The J segment lost 3 bases and the V segment lost 1 base, leaving 13 bases of the junction unmatched. Germline CDR1 SGHRS, CDR2 YFSETQ. The CDR3 length is 18 residues. CDR3 DNA sequence: TGCGCCAGCAGCTTGAGAGCGCAGATAGCGGGGACGACAGATACGCAGTATTTT. Translation gives CASSLRAQIAGTTDTQYF.

The chain carries TRBV5-1 and TRBJ2-4; D is unclear. There are 11 residues in the CDR3. Looked up from germline, CDR1 is SGHRS and CDR2 is YFSETQ. Trimming stripped 2 bases from V and 9 bases from J, with 6 bases between. DNA for the CDR3: TGCGCCAGCAGCTTAGACGGCATTCAGTACTTC. Translating gives CASSLDGIQYF. The full variable domain, rest sourced from reference TRBV5-1 and TRBJ2-4, is KAGVTQTPRYLIKTRGQQVTLSCSPISGHRSVSWYQQTPGQGLQFLFEYFSETQRNKGNFPGRFSGRQFSNSRSEMNVSTLELGDSALYLCASSLDGIQYFGAGTRLSVL.

This clonotype was recorded once. The chain employs TRBV7-6 and TRBJ2-1; 14 positions match TRBD2. The CDR3 is made up of 18 amino acids. CDR1 and CDR2 (germline): SGHVS, FNYEAQ. Germline trimming cut 4 bases from V and 4 bases from J; bases unmatched to any gene: 9. The CDR3 region has the DNA TGTGCCAGCAGCTCTGGACTAGCGGGAGGCCGCCCTTACAATGAGCAGTTCTTC. Its protein is CASSSGLAGGRPYNEQFF. Filled out from reference TRBV7-6 and TRBJ2-1, the complete variable domain reads GAGVSQSPRYKVTKRGQDVALRCDPISGHVSLYWYRQALGQGPEFLTYFNYEAQQDKSGLPNDRFSAERPEGSISTLTIQRTEQRDSAMYRCASSSGLAGGRPYNEQFFGPGTRLTVL.

The chain employs TRBV3-1 and TRBJ2-3; 13 bases match TRBD2. V shed 1 base and J 2 bases; nucleotides not matched to a gene: 3. CDR1 and CDR2 (germline): LGHDT, YNNKEL (reference sequence). This CDR3 comprises 17 residues. The CDR3, as DNA: TGTGCCAGCAGCCAAGTGGGACTAGCGGGGAACACAGATACGCAGTATTTT. Residues: CASSQVGLAGNTDTQYF.

The chain uses TRBV29-1 and TRBJ2-7; TRBD2 matches at 7 bases. The J call may be faulty, since TRBJ2-5 better matches the DNA end. The CDR3 runs 12 residues. Germline-derived CDR1 and CDR2 are SQVTM and ANQGSEA. The CDR3 region is CSVIAGEETQYF. As DNA, the CDR3 is TGCAGCGTCATAGCGGGCGAAGAGACCCAGTACTTC.

This clonotype has a single count. The rearrangement uses TRBV13 and TRBJ1-2, with a weak D call TRBD1 (6 bases). Trimming left V 5 bases short and J 0 bases short, with 16 bases between. Germline CDR1 PRHDT, CDR2 FYEKMQ (reference sequence). CDR3 size: 16 residues. The CDR3 region is CASSGGAGSSNYGYTF. The CDR3 nucleotides are TGTGCCAGCAGCGGGGGCGCGGGGTCCTCTAACTATGGCTACACCTTC.

This clonotype showed up just a few times. V and J are TRBV29-1 and TRBJ2-5; possibly TRBD2 for D (5 bases). CDR3 length: 14 residues. Looked up from germline, CDR1 is SQVTM and CDR2 is ANQGSEA. V lost 3 bases and J lost 4, with 15 bases in between. CDR3 loop: CSVDKRLSGETQYF. In DNA form, the CDR3 reads TGCAGCGTTGATAAGCGGCTCTCTGGAGAGACCCAGTACTTC.

This clonotype was seen ten or more times. The chain is built from TRBV12-3 or TRBV12-4 and TRBJ2-5; D is ambiguous. Trimming removed 4 bases at V and 1 base at J, with 13 bases between. The CDR3 loop spans 15 amino acids. The CDR3 region is CASSSLPDPQETQYF. CDR3 bases: TGTGCCAGCAGTTCCCTACCTGACCCCCAAGAGACCCAGTACTTC.

The chain is built from TRBV7-2 and TRBJ2-7; TRBD1 matches 7 bases. V shed 5 bases and J 12 bases; nucleotides not matched to a gene: 10. This CDR3 contains 12 residues. Germline-derived CDR1 and CDR2 are SGHTA and FQGNSA. In DNA, the CDR3 is TGTGCCAGCAGCGCGTACAGGGGTAGTACGTACTTC. Amino acids: CASSAYRGSTYF.

This chain uses TRBV2 with TRBJ2-6, with unresolved D. Trimming stripped 6 bases from V and 4 bases from J, with 10 bases between. The CDR3 is 14 amino acids. Germline CDR1 reads SNHLY; CDR2 reads FYNNEI. In DNA, the CDR3 is TGTGCCAGCAGCCCAGCGCACGGGGCCAACGTCCTGACTTTC. Translated, it gives CASSPAHGANVLTF.

The genes are TRBV20-1 and TRBJ2-7, with D tentatively TRBD1 (6 bases). The CDR3 has 17 residues. Looked up from germline, CDR1 is DFQATT and CDR2 is SNEGSKA (reference sequence). Trimming shortened V by 0 bases and J by 3 bases, and 21 bases separated the two germline ends. The CDR3 here is CSARDFGWTDDHYEQYF. For the CDR3, the DNA is TGCAGTGCTAGAGATTTCGGGTGGACAGACGACCACTACGAGCAGTACTTC.

The chain combines TRBV5-5 with TRBJ2-5; D possibly corresponds to TRBD2 (5 bases). The CDR3 is 13 residues long. From germline, CDR1 is SGHKS and CDR2 YYEKEE (reference sequence). The germline V and J ends were trimmed by 0 bases and 11 bases, with 14 bases remaining between them. The chain's CDR3 is CASSLDSVWEQYF. The CDR3 nucleotides read TGTGCCAGCAGCTTGGACAGCGTTTGGGAGCAGTACTTC.

This clonotype was counted a single time. This chain joins TRBV27 and TRBJ1-2, with TRBD1 matching 7 bases. Trimming at V came to 6 bases and at J to 3 bases, leaving 10 bases not matched to a gene. CDR1 and CDR2 from the germline V gene are MNHEY and SMNVEV (reference sequence). CDR3 size: 15 residues. CDR3 residues: CASRAGQSTHYGYTF. The CDR3 DNA reads as TGTGCCAGCAGGGCGGGACAGTCAACCCACTATGGCTACACCTTC.

The V call is TRBV12-3 or TRBV12-4, the J call TRBJ2-3, with D unresolved. Trimming removed 6 bases at V and 8 bases at J, with 6 bases between. The CDR3 runs 10 residues. CDR3 sequence: CASRDGTQYF. CDR3 in DNA: TGTGCCAGCAGGGATGGTACGCAGTATTTT.

In this sample, this clonotype turned up a few times. The chain uses TRBV12-3 or TRBV12-4 and TRBJ1-2; D not resolved. The V and J ends lost 3 bases and 8 bases respectively, with 10 bases between them. CDR3 size: 12 residues. DNA of the CDR3: TGTGCCAGCAGTTTCGCCCGAGCGGGCTACACCTTC. Its protein product is CASSFARAGYTF.

This clonotype appeared a single time. This rearrangement joins TRBV6-5 to TRBJ1-2; 7 bases fit TRBD1. V lost 5 bases and J lost 4; bases outside the gene matches: 7. The germline V gene has CDR1 MNHEY and CDR2 SVGAGI. The CDR3 contains 14 residues. The CDR3, as DNA: TGTGCCAGCAGTCACGGACAGGTCCGCTATGGCTACACCTTC. Protein product: CASSHGQVRYGYTF.

The gene calls are TRBV12-3 or TRBV12-4 and TRBJ1-2, with D unclear. The CDR3 loop spans 14 amino acids. V was cut by 3 bases and J by 4 bases, with 12 bases left in between. CDR3 nucleotides: TGTGCCAGCAGTTTCGGCGGACCTCCCTATGGCTACACCTTC. It encodes CASSFGGPPYGYTF.

This chain joins TRBV3-1 and TRBJ2-7, with TRBD2 matching 12 bases. From germline, CDR1 is LGHDT and CDR2 YNNKEL (reference sequence). The CDR3 consists of 16 residues. The junction had 5 bases not matched to a gene; V was cut back by 2 bases and J by 3 bases. The CDR3 region is CASSQPRTSGIYEQYF. The CDR3 nucleotides read TGTGCCAGCAGCCAACCCCGGACTAGCGGGATCTACGAGCAGTACTTC.

The CDR3 loop reads CASSTLAYNEQFF. CDR3 nucleotides: TGTGCCAGCAGCACCCTAGCGTACAATGAGCAGTTCTTC. This chain joins TRBV11-2 and TRBJ2-1, with D perhaps matching TRBD2 (6 bases). Between the trimmed V and J ends, which lost 5 bases and 4 bases, there was a span of 9 bases. Germline V CDR1 and CDR2: SGHAT, FQNNGV. The CDR3 consists of 13 residues.

V is TRBV7-7 and J is TRBJ2-7; 9 bases are shared with TRBD1. The CDR3 totals 13 residues. Per germline, CDR1 SSHAT and CDR2 FNYEAQ (reference sequence). V shed 1 base and J 7 bases; nucleotides not matched to a gene: 2. CDR3 in DNA: TGTGCCAGCAGCTTAGACAGGGGGCAAGAGCAGTACTTC. This encodes CASSLDRGQEQYF.

This clonotype has a handful of counts. The V call is TRBV6-4, the J call TRBJ2-1, with unresolved D. Per germline, CDR1 MRHNA and CDR2 SNTAGT. The CDR3 runs to 13 residues. Trimming stripped 6 bases from V and 9 bases from J, with 15 bases between. For the CDR3, the DNA is TGTGCCAGCAGCCATTACGGATGGAGTGAGCAGTTCTTC. It yields the protein CASSHYGWSEQFF.

In its sample, this clonotype was seen a few times. The CDR3 region is CASSLGHHYEQYF. As DNA, the CDR3 is TGTGCCAGCAGCCTAGGACACCACTACGAGCAGTACTTC. The chain carries TRBV7-9 and TRBJ2-7; weak D call: TRBD1 (5 bases). Trimming cost V 5 bases and J 3 bases, with 11 bases left between them. There are 13 residues in the CDR3. The germline CDR1 and CDR2 sequences are SEHNR and FQNEAQ (reference sequence).